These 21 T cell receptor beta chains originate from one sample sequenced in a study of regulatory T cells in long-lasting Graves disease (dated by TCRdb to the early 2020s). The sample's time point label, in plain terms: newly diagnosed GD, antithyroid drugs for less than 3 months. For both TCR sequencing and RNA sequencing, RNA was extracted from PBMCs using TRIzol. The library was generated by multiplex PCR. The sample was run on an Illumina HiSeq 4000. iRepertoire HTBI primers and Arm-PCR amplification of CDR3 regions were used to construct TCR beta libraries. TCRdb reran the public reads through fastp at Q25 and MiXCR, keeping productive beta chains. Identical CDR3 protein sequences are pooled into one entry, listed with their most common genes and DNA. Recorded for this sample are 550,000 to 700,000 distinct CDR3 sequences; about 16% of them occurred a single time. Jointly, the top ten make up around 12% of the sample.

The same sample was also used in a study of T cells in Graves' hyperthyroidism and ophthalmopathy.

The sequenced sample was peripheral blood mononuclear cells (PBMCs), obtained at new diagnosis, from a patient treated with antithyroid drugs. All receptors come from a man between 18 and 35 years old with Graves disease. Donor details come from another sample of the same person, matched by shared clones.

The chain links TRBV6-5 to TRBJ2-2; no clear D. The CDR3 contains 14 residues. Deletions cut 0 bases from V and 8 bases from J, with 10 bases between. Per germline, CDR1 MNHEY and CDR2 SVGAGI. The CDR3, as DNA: TGTGCCAGCAGTTACTCGATTGGAGCTGGGGAGCTGTTTTTT. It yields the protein CASSYSIGAGELFF.

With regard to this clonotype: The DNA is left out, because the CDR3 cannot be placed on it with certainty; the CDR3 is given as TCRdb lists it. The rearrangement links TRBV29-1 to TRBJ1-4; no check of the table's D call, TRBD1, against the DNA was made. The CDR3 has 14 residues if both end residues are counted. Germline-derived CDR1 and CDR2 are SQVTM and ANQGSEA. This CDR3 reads CSVGVGTGAEKLSF.

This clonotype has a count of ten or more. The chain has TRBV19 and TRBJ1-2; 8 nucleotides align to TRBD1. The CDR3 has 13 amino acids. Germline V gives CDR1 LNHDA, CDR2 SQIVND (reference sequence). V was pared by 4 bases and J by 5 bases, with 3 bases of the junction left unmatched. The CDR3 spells CASSTGTGYGYTF. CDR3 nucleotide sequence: TGTGCCAGTAGTACCGGGACAGGATATGGCTACACCTTC.

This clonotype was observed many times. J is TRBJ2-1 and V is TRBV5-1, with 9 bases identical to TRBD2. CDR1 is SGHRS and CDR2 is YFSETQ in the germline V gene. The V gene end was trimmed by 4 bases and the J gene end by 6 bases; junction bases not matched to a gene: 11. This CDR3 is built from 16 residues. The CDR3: CASSPGPLAGANEQFF. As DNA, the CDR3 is TGCGCCAGCAGCCCCGGCCCCTTAGCGGGAGCCAATGAGCAGTTCTTC.

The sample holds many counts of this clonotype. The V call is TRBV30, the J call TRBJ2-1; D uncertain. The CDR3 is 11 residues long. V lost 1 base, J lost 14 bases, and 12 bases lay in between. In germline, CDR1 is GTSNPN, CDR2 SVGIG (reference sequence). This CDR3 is CAWSGRLRKFF. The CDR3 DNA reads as TGTGCCTGGAGTGGACGGCTGAGGAAGTTCTTC.

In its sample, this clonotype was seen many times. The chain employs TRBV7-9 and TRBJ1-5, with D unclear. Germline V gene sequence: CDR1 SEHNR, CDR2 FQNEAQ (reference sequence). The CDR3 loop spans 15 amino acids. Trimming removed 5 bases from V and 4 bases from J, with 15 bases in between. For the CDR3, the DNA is TGTGCCAGCAGCCCAGCTGGGGAGCGGAATCAGCCCCAGCATTTT. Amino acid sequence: CASSPAGERNQPQHF.

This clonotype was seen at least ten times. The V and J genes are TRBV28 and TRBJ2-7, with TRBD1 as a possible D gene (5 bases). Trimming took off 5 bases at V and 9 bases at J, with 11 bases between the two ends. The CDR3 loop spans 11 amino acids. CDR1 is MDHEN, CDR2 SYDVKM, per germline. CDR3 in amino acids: CASSRPQGQYF. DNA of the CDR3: TGTGCCAGCAGTAGGCCCCAGGGGCAGTACTTC.

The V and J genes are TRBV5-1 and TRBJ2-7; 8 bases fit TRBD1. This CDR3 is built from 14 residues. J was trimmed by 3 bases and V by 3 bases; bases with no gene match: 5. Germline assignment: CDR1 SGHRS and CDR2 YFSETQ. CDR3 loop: CASSWTGPGYEQYF. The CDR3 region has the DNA TGCGCCAGCAGCTGGACAGGGCCCGGCTACGAGCAGTACTTC.

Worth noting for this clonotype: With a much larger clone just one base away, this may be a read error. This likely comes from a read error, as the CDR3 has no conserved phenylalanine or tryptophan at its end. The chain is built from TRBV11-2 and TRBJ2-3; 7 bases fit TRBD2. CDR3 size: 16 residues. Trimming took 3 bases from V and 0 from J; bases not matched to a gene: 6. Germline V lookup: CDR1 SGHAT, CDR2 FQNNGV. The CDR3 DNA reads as TGTGCCAGCAGCTTTGGTCCTAGCGGCAGCACAGATACGCAGTATTCT. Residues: CASSFGPSGSTDTQYS.

The CDR3 protein is CASSTTGHTEAFF. CDR3 sequence (DNA): TGTGCCAGTAGTACGACAGGGCATACTGAAGCTTTCTTT. V gene TRBV19 combines with J gene TRBJ1-1; 7 bases match TRBD1. The CDR3 is 13 residues long. Trimming removed 4 bases from V and 5 bases from J; junction bases left unmatched: 4. Germline lookup yields CDR1 LNHDA and CDR2 SQIVND (reference sequence).

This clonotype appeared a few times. The CDR3 loop reads CSALGTGGYEQYF. The CDR3 DNA follows: TGCAGTGCGCTGGGGACAGGGGGCTACGAGCAGTACTTC. The rearrangement joins TRBV20-1 to TRBJ2-7; 11 bases map to TRBD1. CDR3 size: 13 residues. Losses at the gene ends were 6 bases for V and 3 bases for J; bases not matched to a gene: 4. Germline V gene sequence: CDR1 DFQATT, CDR2 SNEGSKA (reference sequence).

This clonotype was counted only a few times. CDR3 in DNA: TGTGCCATCAGTGCCCGCTCCCGGGACAAGGTGGAAGAGACCCAGTACTTC. It specifies CAISARSRDKVEETQYF. This chain connects TRBV10-3 to TRBJ2-5; tentatively, D is TRBD1 (6 bases). Germline V gives CDR1 ENHRY, CDR2 SYGVKD. V was pared by 4 bases and J by 3 bases, with 21 bases between. The CDR3 totals 17 residues.

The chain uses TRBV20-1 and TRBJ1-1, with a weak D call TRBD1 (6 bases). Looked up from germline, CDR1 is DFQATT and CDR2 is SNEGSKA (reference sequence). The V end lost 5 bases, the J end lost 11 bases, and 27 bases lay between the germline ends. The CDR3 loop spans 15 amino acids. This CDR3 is CSASNPGLLEGEAFF. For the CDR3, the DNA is TGCAGTGCTTCAAATCCGGGACTCTTAGAGGGGGAGGCTTTCTTT.

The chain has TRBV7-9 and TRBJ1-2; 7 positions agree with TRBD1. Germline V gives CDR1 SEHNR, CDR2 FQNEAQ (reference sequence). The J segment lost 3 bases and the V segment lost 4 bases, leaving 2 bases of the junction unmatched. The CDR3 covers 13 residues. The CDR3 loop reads CASSSGQHYGYTF. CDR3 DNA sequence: TGTGCCAGCAGCTCGGGACAGCACTATGGCTACACCTTC.

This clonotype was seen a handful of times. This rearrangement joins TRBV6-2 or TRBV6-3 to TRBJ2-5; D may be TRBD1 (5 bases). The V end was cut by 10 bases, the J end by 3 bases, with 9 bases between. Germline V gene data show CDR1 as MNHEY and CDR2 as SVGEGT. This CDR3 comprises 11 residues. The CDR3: CATGHKETQYF. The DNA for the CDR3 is TGTGCCACCGGACACAAAGAGACCCAGTACTTC.

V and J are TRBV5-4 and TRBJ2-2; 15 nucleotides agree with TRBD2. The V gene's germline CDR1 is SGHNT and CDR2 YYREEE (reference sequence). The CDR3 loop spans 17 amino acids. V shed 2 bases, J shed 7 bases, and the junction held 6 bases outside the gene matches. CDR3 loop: CASSLGLAGGEGGELFF. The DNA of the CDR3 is TGTGCCAGCAGCTTAGGACTAGCGGGAGGGGAAGGCGGGGAGCTGTTTTTT.

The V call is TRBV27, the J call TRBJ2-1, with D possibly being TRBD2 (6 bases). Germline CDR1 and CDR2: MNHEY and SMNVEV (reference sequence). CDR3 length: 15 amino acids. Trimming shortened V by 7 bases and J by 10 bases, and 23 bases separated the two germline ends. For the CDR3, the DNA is TGTGCCAGCACGGACCCGGGACTTGCCCCGGGGGAGCAGTTCTTC. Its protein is CASTDPGLAPGEQFF.

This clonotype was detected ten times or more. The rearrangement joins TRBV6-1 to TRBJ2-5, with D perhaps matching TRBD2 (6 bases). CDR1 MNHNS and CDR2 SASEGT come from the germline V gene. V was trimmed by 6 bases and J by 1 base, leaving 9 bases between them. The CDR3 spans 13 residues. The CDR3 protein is CASRGLPQETQYF. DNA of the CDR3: TGTGCCAGCAGGGGACTCCCCCAAGAGACCCAGTACTTC.

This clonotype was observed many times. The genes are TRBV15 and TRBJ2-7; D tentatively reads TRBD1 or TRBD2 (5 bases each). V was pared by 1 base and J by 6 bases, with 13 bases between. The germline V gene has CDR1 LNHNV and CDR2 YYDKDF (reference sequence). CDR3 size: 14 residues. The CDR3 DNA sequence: TGTGCCACCAGCAGAGCCGGCCAGGGAGTCGAGCAGTACTTC. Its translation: CATSRAGQGVEQYF.

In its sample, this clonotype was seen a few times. The CDR3 reads CASSSFPGTETQYF. In DNA form, the CDR3 reads TGTGCCAGCAGCTCGTTCCCCGGGACAGAGACCCAGTACTTC. The rearrangement joins TRBV7-6 to TRBJ2-5; D assignment may be TRBD1 or TRBD2 (5 bases each). V was trimmed by 4 bases and J by 4 bases, leaving 13 bases between them. In germline, CDR1 is SGHVS, CDR2 FNYEAQ. CDR3 size: 14 residues.

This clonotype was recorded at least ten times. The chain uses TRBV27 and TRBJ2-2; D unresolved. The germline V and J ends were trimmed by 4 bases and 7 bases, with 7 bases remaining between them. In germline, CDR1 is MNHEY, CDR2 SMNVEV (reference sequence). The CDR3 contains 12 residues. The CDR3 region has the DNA TGTGCCAGCAGTTGGGCAGGCGGGGAGCTGTTTTTT. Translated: CASSWAGGELFF.